This T cell receptor (beta chain) was observed in a study of immune heterogeneity within non-small cell lung tumors (dated by TCRdb to 2016 to 2019). For context, the study as a whole: By histology, the tumors were a few squamous cell carcinomas, over eight non-squamous carcinomas and 1 tumor not otherwise specified. TCR repertoires were analyzed from around 59 tumor loci of approximately 14 patients, while transcriptome data covered only 35 to 45 loci from roughly 12 patients. To look at intratumoral immune heterogeneity, the study ran whole-exome sequencing, RNA-seq and TCR beta repertoire sequencing on several spatially distinct regions taken from every NSCLC tumor. Neoantigen binding to each patient's HLA alleles was predicted with netMHCpan-3.0 for mutant peptides of 8 to 11 amino acids.

For the TCR template, genomic DNA was extracted from bulk tumor tissue, and around 600 ng of gDNA was amplified for each sample. Multiple biopsies per primary tumor were taken during surgery, spaced as far apart as possible within the tumor mass. The study cohort was described as untreated and was composed of newly diagnosed NSCLC cases undergoing curative surgery. The donors were fewer than 18 patients with newly diagnosed non-small cell lung cancer who were having surgery with curative intent. A couple of independent pathologists reviewed the resected tumor masses. Only DNA and RNA samples of high quality went on to sequencing. The paper's findings and limits, for the study overall: High-frequency TCR beta clonotypes were found to be largely distinct between individual patients. Within a given patient, the same dominant CDR3B clonotypes showed up repeatedly across loci, although different tumor locations also carried unique high-frequency clones. Local tumor mutational burden and local T-cell repertoire clonality had a statistically significant but moderate positive correlation (R around 0.36).

The CDR3, from cysteine to phenylalanine, totals 12 residues. Left in the record is the CDR3 DNA by itself, 36 bases read in frame from the first base. The junction carries 10 bases between V and J, which are trimmed by 6 bases and 5 bases respectively. As encoded in the germline V gene, CDR1 is MNHNS while CDR2 is SASEGT. This clonotype was found many times. Its antigen is unknown. Nothing much larger sits one base from this clone, and base qualities are not available. A multiplex PCR system amplified the TCR beta CDR3 region, with a first 10-cycle round using 32 V-gene forward and 13 J-gene reverse primers. A QIAGEN Multiplex PCR Kit was used for first-round PCR, and the primer sequences were filed in Chinese patent CN105087789A. In a second PCR round, Illumina universal primers were added with the Phusion High-Fidelity PCR Kit. TCR libraries were paired-end sequenced at 151 bp read length on the Illumina HiSeq X Ten platform. As for the authors' bioinformatics: Cutadapt removed reads without multiplex PCR primers, PEAR merged read pairs, and MiXCR with default settings called CDR3 regions. Repertoire diversity was assessed by Shannon entropy, and clonality was calculated as one minus the Shannon entropy divided by the ln of the count of productive unique sequences. Dominant or high-frequency T-cell clones were defined as clonotypes at frequencies of at least 0.5%. TCRdb trimmed the raw reads at Q25, called clones with MiXCR and kept productive beta chains. Each entry merges the rows of one CDR3 protein and shows their most common DNA and genes. It is TCRdb's table, rather than the study itself, that gives the V and J calls and clone size. This sample gives fewer than 13,000 distinct CDR3 sequences in total; roughly 30% of them show up just once. The leading ten clones occupy roughly 8.1% of the sample.

Recombination connected TRBV6-1 to TRBJ1-1, with the D gene not confidently named. Sequenced: lung tumor tissue. This clonotype was obtained from a woman in her sixties or seventies with non-small cell lung cancer. Read as DNA, the sequence is TGTGCCAGCAGCCCCACACAGACTGAAGCTTTCTTT. Translated, this gives CASSPTQTEAFF.